The clone carrying this TCR beta chain showed up just a few times. The CDR3 runs to 17 residues. Germline V gene data show CDR1 as DFQATT and CDR2 as SNEGSKA (reference sequence). Trimming removed 5 bases from V and 1 base from J; junction bases left unmatched: 13. The data stem from a study of identical twins. In TCRdb, the 5' RACE reads were re-called with MiXCR into one record per CDR3 protein. The repertoire holds nearly 900,000 distinct CDR3 sequences, over 9% seen once, with around 1.5% in the top ten. The sample also formed part of further work on yellow fever vaccine responses in identical twins.

This receptor was taken from a woman younger than 30 in good health. J is TRBJ2-1 and V is TRBV20-1; 8 positions match TRBD2. Sequencing used PBMCs. This chain's CDR3 is CSARAVTSVGSYNEQFF. The CDR3 DNA reads as TGCAGTGCTCGCGCCGTGACTAGCGTGGGTTCCTACAATGAGCAGTTCTTC.